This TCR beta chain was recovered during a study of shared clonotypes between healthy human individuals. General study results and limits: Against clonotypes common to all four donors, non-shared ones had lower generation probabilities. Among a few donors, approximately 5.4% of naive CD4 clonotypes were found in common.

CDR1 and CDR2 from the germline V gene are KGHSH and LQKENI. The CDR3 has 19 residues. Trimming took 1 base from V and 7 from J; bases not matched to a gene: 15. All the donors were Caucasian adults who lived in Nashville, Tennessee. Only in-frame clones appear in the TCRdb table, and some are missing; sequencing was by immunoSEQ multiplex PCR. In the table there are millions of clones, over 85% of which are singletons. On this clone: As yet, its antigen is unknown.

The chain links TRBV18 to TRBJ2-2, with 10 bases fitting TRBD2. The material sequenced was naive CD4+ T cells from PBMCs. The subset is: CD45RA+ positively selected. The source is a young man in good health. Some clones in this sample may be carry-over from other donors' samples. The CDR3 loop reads CASSPRGLASRWEGGELFF. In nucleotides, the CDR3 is TGTGCCAGCTCACCACGGGGACTAGCGTCCCGTTGGGAAGGCGGGGAGCTGTTTTTT.